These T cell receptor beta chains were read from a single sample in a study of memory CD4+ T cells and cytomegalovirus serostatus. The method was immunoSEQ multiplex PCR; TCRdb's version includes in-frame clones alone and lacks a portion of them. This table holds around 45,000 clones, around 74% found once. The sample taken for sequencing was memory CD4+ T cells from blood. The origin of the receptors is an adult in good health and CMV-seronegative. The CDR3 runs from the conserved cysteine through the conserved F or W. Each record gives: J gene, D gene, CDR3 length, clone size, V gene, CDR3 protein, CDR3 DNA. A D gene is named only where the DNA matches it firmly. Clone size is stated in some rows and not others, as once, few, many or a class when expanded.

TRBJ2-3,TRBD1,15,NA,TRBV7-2,CASSLLGQSTDTQYF,TGTGCCAGCAGCTTATTGGGACAGAGCACAGATACGCAGTATTTT
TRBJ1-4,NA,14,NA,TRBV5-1,CASSLAGTNEKLFF,TGCGCCAGCAGCTTGGCCGGAACAAATGAAAAACTGTTTTTT
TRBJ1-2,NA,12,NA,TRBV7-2,CASSLYGSGYTF,TGTGCCAGCAGCTTATACGGATCTGGCTACACCTTC
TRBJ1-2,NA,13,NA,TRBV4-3,CASSLDNNYGYTF,TGCGCCAGCAGCCTTGACAATAACTATGGCTACACCTTC
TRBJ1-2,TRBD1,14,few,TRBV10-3,CAISDDRVNYGYTF,TGTGCCATCAGTGATGACAGGGTTAACTATGGCTACACCTTC
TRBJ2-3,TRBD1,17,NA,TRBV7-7,CASSPIPGTGGSDTQYF,TGTGCTAGCAGCCCAATCCCCGGGACAGGGGGGTCAGATACGCAGTATTTT
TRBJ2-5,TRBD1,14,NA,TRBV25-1,CASSTSGTEETQYF,TGTGCCAGCAGTACGTCCGGGACAGAAGAGACCCAGTACTTC
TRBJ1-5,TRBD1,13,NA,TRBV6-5,CASRQGASQPQHF,TGTGCCAGCAGACAGGGGGCCAGTCAGCCCCAGCATTTT
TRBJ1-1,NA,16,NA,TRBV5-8,CASSLYGSLGNTEAFF,TGTGCCAGCAGCTTGTATGGGTCTCTGGGCAACACTGAAGCTTTCTTT
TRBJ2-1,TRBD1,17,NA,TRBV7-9,CASSLAVDRGIHNEQFF,TGTGCCAGCAGCTTAGCCGTTGACAGGGGGATCCACAATGAGCAGTTCTTC
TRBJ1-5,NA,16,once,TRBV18,CASSPLADQGWQPQHF,TGTGCCAGCTCACCACTGGCCGATCAGGGATGGCAGCCCCAGCATTTT
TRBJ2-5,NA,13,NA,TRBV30,CAWSKAFEETQYF,TGTGCCTGGAGTAAGGCGTTTGAAGAGACCCAGTACTTC
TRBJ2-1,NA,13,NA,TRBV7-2,CASSLDRAGEQFF,TGTGCCAGCAGCTTAGACAGGGCTGGTGAGCAGTTCTTC
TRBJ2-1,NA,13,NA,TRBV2,CASNKDGYNEQFF,TGTGCCAGCAATAAGGACGGATACAATGAGCAGTTCTTC
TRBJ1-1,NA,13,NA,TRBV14,CASSTRTGTEAFF,TGTGCCAGCAGCACAAGGACGGGGACTGAAGCTTTCTTT
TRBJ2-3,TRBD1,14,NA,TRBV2,CASRTGPSTDTQYF,TGTGCCAGCAGGACAGGGCCTAGCACAGATACGCAGTATTTT
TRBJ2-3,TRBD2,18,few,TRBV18,CASSRLLGLAASTDTQYF,TGTGCCAGCTCACGGTTATTAGGACTAGCCGCGAGCACAGATACGCAGTATTTT
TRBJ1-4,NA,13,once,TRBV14,CASSHLGEEKLFF,TGTGCCAGCAGCCACTTAGGGGAGGAAAAACTGTTTTTT
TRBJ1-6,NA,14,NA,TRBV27,CASRVRDYNSPLHF,TGTGCCAGCAGGGTCAGGGATTATAATTCACCCCTCCACTTT
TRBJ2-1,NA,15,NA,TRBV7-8,CASTAPDGQVHEQFF,TGTGCCAGCACGGCCCCCGACGGTCAGGTGCATGAGCAGTTCTTC
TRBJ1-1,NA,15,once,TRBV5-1,CASSANMEMNTEAFF,TGCGCCAGCAGCGCTAACATGGAAATGAACACTGAAGCTTTCTTT
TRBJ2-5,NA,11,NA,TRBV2,CASISQETQYF,TGTGCCAGCATAAGTCAAGAGACCCAGTACTTC
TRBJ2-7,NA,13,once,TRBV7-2,CASSLDGGRIQYF,TGTGCCAGCAGCTTAGATGGGGGGCGCATACAGTACTTC
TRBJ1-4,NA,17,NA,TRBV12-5,CASGLLSHGTLREKLFF,TGTGCTAGTGGTTTGCTCTCGCACGGGACTTTAAGGGAAAAACTGTTTTTT
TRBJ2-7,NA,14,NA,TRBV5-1,CASSLELSSYEQYF,TGCGCCAGCAGCTTGGAATTAAGCTCCTACGAGCAGTACTTC
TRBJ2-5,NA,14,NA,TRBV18,CASSNDSPRETQYF,TGTGCCAGCTCAAACGACAGCCCAAGGGAGACCCAGTACTTC
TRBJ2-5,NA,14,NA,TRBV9,CASSVAGGSRTQYF,TGTGCCAGCAGCGTAGCTGGGGGGTCCAGGACCCAGTACTTC
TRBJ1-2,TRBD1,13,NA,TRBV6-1,CASSVEQGYGYTF,TGTGCCAGCAGTGTGGAACAGGGGTATGGCTACACCTTC
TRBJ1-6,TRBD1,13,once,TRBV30,CAWSETGNSPLHF,TGTGCCTGGAGTGAGACAGGGAATTCACCCCTCCACTTT
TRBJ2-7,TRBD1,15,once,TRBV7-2,CASSPLGTGTTEQYF,TGTGCCAGCAGCCCCCTAGGGACAGGGACAACCGAGCAGTACTTC
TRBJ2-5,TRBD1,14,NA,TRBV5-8,CASSLRTGLETQYF,TGTGCCAGCAGCTTACGGACAGGGCTCGAGACCCAGTACTTC
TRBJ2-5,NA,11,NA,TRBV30,CAWTREETQYF,TGTGCCTGGACGCGGGAAGAGACCCAGTACTTC
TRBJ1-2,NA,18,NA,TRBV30,CAWTLRFQNRETNYGYTF,TGTGCCTGGACCCTGAGGTTCCAAAACAGGGAGACTAACTATGGCTACACCTTC
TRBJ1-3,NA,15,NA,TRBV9,CASSVEGMGGNTIYF,TGTGCCAGCAGCGTAGAGGGCATGGGTGGAAACACCATATATTTT
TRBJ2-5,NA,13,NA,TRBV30,CAWSVGVMETQYF,TGTGCCTGGAGTGTAGGGGTAATGGAGACCCAGTACTTC
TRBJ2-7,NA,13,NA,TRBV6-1,CASSEARDYEQYF,TGTGCCAGCAGTGAAGCGAGGGACTACGAGCAGTACTTC
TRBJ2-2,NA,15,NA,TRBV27,CASSLRERNTGELFF,TGTGCCAGCAGTTTAAGGGAGAGAAACACCGGGGAGCTGTTTTTT
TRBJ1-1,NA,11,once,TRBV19,CASIERGEAFF,TGTGCCAGTATCGAGAGGGGTGAAGCTTTCTTT
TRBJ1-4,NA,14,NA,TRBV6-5,CASSRLGVIEKLFF,TGTGCCAGCAGTCGCCTCGGGGTAATTGAAAAACTGTTTTTT
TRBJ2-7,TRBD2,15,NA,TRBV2,CASIEGGVSSYEQYF,TGTGCCAGCATCGAGGGAGGGGTGAGCTCCTACGAGCAGTACTTC
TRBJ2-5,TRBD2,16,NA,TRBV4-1,CASSHVSGGSVWTQYF,TGCGCCAGCAGCCACGTTAGCGGGGGTTCGGTGTGGACCCAGTACTTC
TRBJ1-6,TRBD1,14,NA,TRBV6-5,CASSSGTGDSPLHF,TGTGCCAGCAGCTCCGGGACAGGAGATTCACCCCTCCACTTT
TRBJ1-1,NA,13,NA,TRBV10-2,CASGGDLYTEAFF,TGCGCCAGCGGGGGGGATTTATACACTGAAGCTTTCTTT